This record concerns one T cell receptor beta chain sequence. The table came from immunoSEQ multiplex PCR; TCRdb's copy has only in-frame clones and leaves some out. The table has approximately 110,000 clones, approximately 86% seen once. The germline gives CDR1 MDHEN, CDR2 SYDVKM. V lost 5 bases to trimming and J lost 12 bases, with 11 bases between them. This CDR3 is built from 11 residues. The data originate from a study of blood T cell repertoires in COVID-19. The sample comprised peripheral blood. The TCR was taken from a woman aged 45-60 years with active or convalescent COVID-19. The chain uses TRBV28 and TRBJ2-1; D possibly corresponds to TRBD2 (6 bases). CDR3 sequence: CASSPRGGQFF. CDR3 sequence (DNA): TGTGCCAGCAGTCCCCGGGGAGGGCAGTTCTTC.